A single TCR beta chain is shown here with its context. Its antigen remains unidentified. The record originates from a study of regulatory T cells in long-lasting Graves disease. Whole-study findings and limits: New patients shared fewer public clonotypes (roughly 990) than persistent patients did (roughly 2,600). The study found TRBV28, TRBJ1-2 and TRBJ2-5 favored in persistent disease.

V was clipped by 1 base and J by 0 bases; unmatched bases: 2. Germline CDR1 GTSNPN, CDR2 SVGIG (reference sequence). The CDR3 spans 15 residues. Combining iRepertoire HTBI primers with Arm-PCR of CDR3 regions, the authors built TCR beta libraries. A single record per CDR3 protein comes from TCRdb applying MiXCR to the multiplex PCR reads. The sample lists fewer than 550,000 distinct CDR3 sequences; roughly 21% were seen once. The time point is: persistent/refractory GD, antithyroid drugs over 5 years with positive TRAb. RNA from PBMCs was the source of the TCR library. The chain has TRBV30 and TRBJ2-4; 8 positions match TRBD1. The TCR was taken from a female donor with Graves disease. The sequenced sample was peripheral blood mononuclear cells (PBMCs), obtained when the disease was refractory, from a patient treated with antithyroid drugs. The CDR3 here is CAWSGTGLAKNIQYF. Here the CDR3 DNA reads TGTGCCTGGAGTGGGACAGGGCTAGCCAAAAACATTCAGTACTTC.